One and the same sample provided the 17 T cell receptor beta chains below, sequenced in a study of tumor and adjacent non-tumor tissue in lung cancer. The library came from three nested PCR rounds adapted from ARM-PCR protocols. TCRdb processed the multiplex PCR reads anew with MiXCR; each CDR3 protein has one entry. The sample consists of more than 45,000 distinct CDR3 sequences, 74% of them appearing once. No cell sorting was done before RNA was extracted from the tissue. More than 3 cm separated this lung sample from the edge of the tumor. The source material was distant non-tumor lung tissue. The origin of the receptors is a woman aged 60-75 years with non-small cell lung cancer.

This clonotype was seen many times. The chain links TRBV6-1 to TRBJ1-5; D is unresolved. Germline V gene lookup returns CDR1 MNHNS and CDR2 SASEGT. The CDR3 length is 13 residues. V lost 3 bases and J 8 bases, leaving 11 bases between the germline ends. The CDR3 spells CASSDWGSEPQHF. CDR3 nucleotides: TGTGCCAGCAGTGATTGGGGTTCGGAGCCCCAGCATTTT.

In regard to this clonotype: A junction end diverges from the germline sequence, so it may reflect a read error. The CDR3 protein is CASRRDSGDTRYF. The CDR3 DNA is TGCGCCAGCAGACGGGACAGTGGGGATACGCGGTATTTT. J is TRBJ2-3 and V is TRBV11-3, with 7 bases identical to TRBD1. The CDR3 is made up of 13 amino acids. Germline assignment: CDR1 SGHNT and CDR2 YENEEA.

This chain links TRBV11-2 with TRBJ2-2, with D perhaps matching TRBD2 (7 bases). The ends were cut back, 1 base at V and 17 bases at J, with 26 bases in the middle. Germline loops: CDR1 SGHAT, CDR2 FQNNGV. This CDR3 comprises 16 residues. The CDR3 DNA is TGTGCCAGCAGCTTAGTATTGGCAGCGCACACCGGGGGGCTCTTTTTT. Translation gives CASSLVLAAHTGGLFF.

Worth noting for this clonotype: The conserved closing phenylalanine or tryptophan is absent in this CDR3, likely reflecting a read error. The chain uses TRBV6-1 and TRBJ1-2; 7 bases agree with TRBD1. V trimming: 6 bases; J trimming: 4 bases; junction bases outside the gene matches: 8. The CDR3 contains 14 residues. CDR1 and CDR2 (germline): MNHNS, SASEGT. CDR3 DNA: TGTGCCAGCAGCGAACTGGGACAGAGCTATGGCTACACCCTC. Encoded protein: CASSELGQSYGYTL.

Worth noting for this clonotype: The junction and the germline gene differ at one end; a read error may be behind it. The chain uses TRBV6-6 and TRBJ2-1, with D possibly matching TRBD1 (6 bases). This CDR3 is built from 14 residues. Germline CDR1 and CDR2: MNHNY and SVGAGI (reference sequence). As DNA, the CDR3 is TGTGCCAACAGTTACTCCCCTTACAGGGATGAGCAGTCCTTC. Translating gives CANSYSPYRDEQSF.

For this clonotype: The conserved closing phenylalanine or tryptophan is absent in this CDR3, likely reflecting a read error. The DNA is left out, because the CDR3 cannot be placed on it with certainty; the CDR3 is given as TCRdb lists it. This chain links TRBV6-5 with TRBJ2-5; TRBD1 was called by the table and not checked on the DNA. Both ends counted, the CDR3 spans 14 residues. Germline V gene lookup returns CDR1 MNHEY and CDR2 SVGAGI. The chain's CDR3 is CASSAQGEEETQCC.

Worth noting for this clonotype: At one end, the junction sequence differs from germline, possibly due to a read error. The V gene is TRBV29-1, the J gene TRBJ2-7; a weak D match, TRBD2 (6 bases). Germline V gene data show CDR1 as SQVTM and CDR2 as ANQGSEA. This CDR3 spans 13 amino acids. The DNA of the CDR3 is TGCAGCGGTGAAGATGGAGGGGCCTACGAGCGGTACTTC. Translation gives CSGEDGGAYERYF.

The chain combines TRBV5-6 with TRBJ1-2; 7 bases align to TRBD1. V lost 4 bases and J lost 3; bases outside the gene matches: 12. Germline CDR1 SGHDT, CDR2 YYEEEE. This CDR3 comprises 16 residues. The CDR3 here is CASSPVGSRGYYGYTF. CDR3 bases: TGTGCCAGCAGCCCTGTCGGGAGCAGGGGGTACTATGGCTACACCTTC.

Note on this clonotype: Likely a read error: the CDR3 ends without its conserved phenylalanine or tryptophan. This sequence joins TRBV6-5 and TRBJ2-5; TRBD2 matches at 7 bases. The CDR3 contains 14 residues. Looked up from germline, CDR1 is MNHEY and CDR2 is SVGAGI. V lost 9 bases and J lost 3; bases outside the gene matches: 10. CDR3 coding DNA: TGTGCCAGGAGTGCCCAGGGAGGGGAAGAGACCCAGTACTCC. Translation gives CARSAQGGEETQYS.

A remark on this clonotype: As the CDR3 is not closed by the conserved phenylalanine or tryptophan, this likely results from a read error. This chain uses TRBV9 with TRBJ2-7, with a weak D call TRBD1 (6 bases). Germline V gives CDR1 SGDLS, CDR2 YYNGEE. The ends were cut back, 1 base at V and 7 bases at J, with 12 bases in the middle. The CDR3 contains 13 residues. In DNA, the CDR3 is TGTGCCAGCAGCGTAATTCCTGGACAGGAGCAGTACTTA. Its translation: CASSVIPGQEQYL.

About this clonotype: The junction shows a germline mismatch at one end, possibly a read error. This chain connects TRBV20-1 to TRBJ1-2; no clear D. Germline V gene sequence: CDR1 DFQATT, CDR2 SNEGSKA (reference sequence). The CDR3 has 15 residues. The CDR3: CSARGQRLPNYGYTF. CDR3 in DNA: TGCAGTGCTAGAGGTCAAAGGTTGCCTAACTATGGTTACACCTTC.

At least ten counts were recorded for this clonotype. The chain couples TRBV13 to TRBJ2-3; D is unresolved. Per germline, CDR1 PRHDT and CDR2 FYEKMQ (reference sequence). The ends were cut back, 8 bases at V and 2 bases at J, with 11 bases in the middle. The CDR3 loop spans 13 amino acids. This CDR3 is CASSKEHTDTQYF. As DNA, the CDR3 is TGTGCCAGCTCAAAGGAGCACACAGATACGCAGTATTTT.

This clonotype was found once. It may be a read error: a sequence one base away is much more abundant. CDR3: CASRAELGRMFF. In DNA form, the CDR3 reads TGTGCCAGCAGGGCTGAGCTAGGTCGGATGTTCTTC. The J gene is TRBJ2-1, the V gene TRBV11-2; no reliable D call. Germline CDR1 reads SGHAT; CDR2 reads FQNNGV. Trimming shortened V by 6 bases and J by 15 bases, and 18 bases separated the two germline ends. The CDR3 consists of 12 residues.

The chain is built from TRBV6-5 and TRBJ2-1; 8 nucleotides align to TRBD2. Germline values: CDR1 MNHEY, CDR2 SVGAGI. The CDR3 length is 18 residues. V trimming: 11 bases; J trimming: 5 bases; junction bases outside the gene matches: 23. In DNA, the CDR3 is TGTGCCCACAGTTACGCACCCCCGGGACTAGGGACACACAATGAGCAGTTCTTC. Amino acid sequence: CAHSYAPPGLGTHNEQFF.

The chain is built from TRBV6-5 and TRBJ2-3, with D unclear. Trimming removed 7 bases at V and 9 bases at J, with 17 bases between. This CDR3 has 13 residues. From germline, CDR1 is MNHEY and CDR2 SVGAGI. The CDR3 coding sequence is TGTGCCAGCAATACTAACCCTGGGATCACGCAGTATTTT. Translated, it gives CASNTNPGITQYF.

The chain carries TRBV29-1 and TRBJ2-5, with 7 bases lining up with TRBD2. The germline CDR1 and CDR2 sequences are SQVTM and ANQGSEA. The length of the CDR3 is 12 residues. Trimming at V came to 6 bases and at J to 5 bases, leaving 6 bases not matched to a gene. In nucleotides, the CDR3 is TGCAGCGTGGGGTCTAGCGGTGAGACCCAGTACTTC. It translates to CSVGSSGETQYF. The whole variable domain, filled in from reference TRBV29-1 and TRBJ2-5, reads SAVISQKPSRDICQRGTSLTIQCQVDSQVTMMFWYRQQPGQSLTLIATANQGSEATYESGFVIDKFPISRPNLTFSTLTVSNMSPEDSSIYLCSVGSSGETQYFGPGTRLLVL.

For this clonotype: A much larger clone is a single base away; this may be a read error. V is TRBV6-6 and J is TRBJ1-6; D is perhaps TRBD1 (5 bases). CDR1 MNHNY and CDR2 SVGAGI come from the germline V gene (reference sequence). The CDR3 extends over 15 amino acids. CDR3 loop: CTSSLGPFYNSPLHF. The DNA for the CDR3 is TGTACCAGCAGCTTGGGACCGTTCTATAATTCACCCCTCCACTTT.